The next 14 T cell receptor beta chains were all read from a single sample in a study of cytomegalovirus exposure and HLA in healthy donors. PCR involved 60 Vbeta and 13 Jbeta primers. Profiling relied on immunoSEQ multiplex PCR, and the TCRdb table lists in-frame clones only, not all of them. The table has about 200,000 clones, around 77% seen once. The specimen was PBMCs. These TCRs come from a woman aged 25 to 39 in good health and CMV-seronegative.

V usage is TRBV29-1 and J usage is TRBJ1-2; D ambiguous. With 2 bases removed from V and 4 bases from J, the gap between germline ends came to 5 bases. The CDR3 has 11 amino acids. Germline-derived CDR1 and CDR2 are SQVTM and ANQGSEA. The CDR3 protein is CSVETGYGYTF. The DNA of the CDR3 is TGCAGCGTTGAAACCGGCTATGGCTACACCTTC.

The V and J genes are TRBV5-5 and TRBJ2-1; possible D gene TRBD2, 5 bases. CDR1 and CDR2 (germline): SGHKS, YYEKEE (reference sequence). This CDR3 spans 15 amino acids. V was trimmed by 2 bases and J by 0 bases, leaving 9 bases between them. As DNA, the CDR3 is TGTGCCAGCAGCTTAGCGGTTCGCTCCTACAATGAGCAGTTCTTC. Translating gives CASSLAVRSYNEQFF.

The V gene is TRBV5-4, the J gene TRBJ2-5; 9 bases are a match to TRBD1. The J call is in doubt because the DNA end fits TRBJ2-7 better. There are 14 residues in the CDR3. Germline V gene lookup returns CDR1 SGHNT and CDR2 YYREEE (reference sequence). CDR3 in amino acids: CASSSPGQGSEQYF. The CDR3 nucleotides read TGTGCCAGCAGCTCGCCGGGACAGGGAAGCGAGCAGTACTTC.

V is TRBV6-6 and J is TRBJ1-3, with a possible D match to TRBD1 (6 bases). Trimming removed 6 bases at V and 2 bases at J, with 14 bases between. Germline V gene lookup returns CDR1 MNHNY and CDR2 SVGAGI (reference sequence). The CDR3 contains 15 residues. The CDR3 DNA follows: TGTGCCAGCAGCCTCGGCGAGGGGGCTGGAAACACCATATATTTT. As protein: CASSLGEGAGNTIYF.

J is TRBJ2-7 and V is TRBV28, with TRBD2 identical over 13 bases. Per the germline V gene, CDR1 is MDHEN and CDR2 is SYDVKM. CDR3 length: 16 amino acids. Trimming removed 5 bases from V and 5 bases from J; junction bases left unmatched: 9. This CDR3 is CASSRITSGRAHEQYF. The CDR3 DNA reads TGTGCCAGCAGTAGAATTACTAGCGGGAGGGCCCACGAGCAGTACTTC.

This clone was picked up a small number of times. The gene calls are TRBV28 and TRBJ1-2; 7 bases align to TRBD1. CDR3 size: 13 residues. Germline V gene lookup returns CDR1 MDHEN and CDR2 SYDVKM. V dropped 5 bases and J dropped 5; count of bases not matched to a gene: 5. CDR3: CASSLTGVYGYTF. CDR3 nucleotides: TGTGCCAGCAGTCTCACAGGGGTTTATGGCTACACCTTC.

This sequence joins TRBV9 and TRBJ2-7; 7 nucleotides agree with TRBD1. J was trimmed by 6 bases and V by 4 bases; bases with no gene match: 7. CDR1 is SGDLS, CDR2 YYNGEE, per germline. The CDR3 sequence is 13 residues long. The chain's CDR3 is CASSLTGAGEQYF. The DNA for the CDR3 is TGTGCCAGCAGCCTAACAGGGGCCGGCGAGCAGTACTTC.

The chain is built from TRBV27 and TRBJ2-7, with TRBD2 matching over 8 bases. Germline V lookup: CDR1 MNHEY, CDR2 SMNVEV (reference sequence). Unmatched junction bases numbered 5, after V lost 3 bases and J lost 7 bases. CDR3 length: 13 amino acids. CDR3 bases: TGTGCCAGCAGTTTCGGGAGGGCACGGGAGCAGTACTTC. Amino acids: CASSFGRAREQYF.

This chain connects TRBV29-1 to TRBJ1-4, with D tentatively TRBD1 (5 bases). Trimming cost V 0 bases and J 3 bases, with 8 bases left between them. The CDR3 contains 14 residues. Germline CDR1 and CDR2: SQVTM and ANQGSEA. The CDR3 spells CSVEDTGANEKLFF. In nucleotides, the CDR3 is TGCAGCGTTGAAGATACGGGGGCTAATGAAAAACTGTTTTTT.

This clone was seen only once. V and J are TRBV29-1 and TRBJ2-1; 8 nucleotides match TRBD1. V lost 4 bases, J lost 5 bases, and 13 bases stayed unmatched. This CDR3 is built from 16 residues. CDR1 and CDR2 from the germline V gene are SQVTM and ANQGSEA. CDR3 nucleotides: TGCAGCGTTGGAGTGGGGGGAGGACAGGGAAACAATGAGCAGTTCTTC. Translated: CSVGVGGGQGNNEQFF.

In its sample, this clone was seen once. The V and J genes are TRBV5-1 and TRBJ2-1; 13 bases align to TRBD2. The junction had 4 bases not matched to a gene; V was cut back by 3 bases and J by 4 bases. The CDR3 runs to 16 residues. Germline V lookup: CDR1 SGHRS, CDR2 YFSETQ. The CDR3 spells CASSSRTSGSYNEQFF. The CDR3, as DNA: TGCGCCAGCAGCTCCCGGACTAGCGGGAGTTACAATGAGCAGTTCTTC.

This chain connects TRBV29-1 to TRBJ2-3; D possibly corresponds to TRBD2 (5 bases). V was shortened by 3 bases and J by 6 bases, with 10 bases between the two germline ends. The length of the CDR3 is 12 residues. Per the germline V gene, CDR1 is SQVTM and CDR2 is ANQGSEA. CDR3 protein: CSVDYGEDTQYF. The CDR3 nucleotides are TGCAGCGTTGACTACGGGGAGGATACGCAGTATTTT.

There are a few counts of this clone. The chain carries TRBV28 and TRBJ2-7; TRBD2 aligns across 8 bases. The CDR3 is 14 amino acids. V shed 1 base and J 5 bases; nucleotides not matched to a gene: 4. Germline V lookup: CDR1 MDHEN, CDR2 SYDVKM. The CDR3 loop reads CASSLLREVHEQYF. For the CDR3, the DNA is TGTGCCAGCAGTTTATTGCGGGAGGTTCACGAGCAGTACTTC. The full variable domain, completed using reference TRBV28 and TRBJ2-7, is DVKVTQSSRYLVKRTGEKVFLECVQDMDHENMFWYRQDPGLGLRLIYFSYDVKMKEKGDIPEGYSVSREKKERFSLILESASTNQTSMYLCASSLLREVHEQYFGPGTRLTVT.

The chain recombines TRBV2 with TRBJ2-3; tentatively, D is TRBD1 (5 bases). There are 12 residues in the CDR3. Germline CDR1 is SNHLY and CDR2 is FYNNEI. The V gene lost 7 bases and the J gene lost 3 bases, with 8 bases spanning the gap. CDR3 sequence (DNA): TGTGCCAGCACAGGGCAGACAGATACGCAGTATTTT. Translating gives CASTGQTDTQYF.